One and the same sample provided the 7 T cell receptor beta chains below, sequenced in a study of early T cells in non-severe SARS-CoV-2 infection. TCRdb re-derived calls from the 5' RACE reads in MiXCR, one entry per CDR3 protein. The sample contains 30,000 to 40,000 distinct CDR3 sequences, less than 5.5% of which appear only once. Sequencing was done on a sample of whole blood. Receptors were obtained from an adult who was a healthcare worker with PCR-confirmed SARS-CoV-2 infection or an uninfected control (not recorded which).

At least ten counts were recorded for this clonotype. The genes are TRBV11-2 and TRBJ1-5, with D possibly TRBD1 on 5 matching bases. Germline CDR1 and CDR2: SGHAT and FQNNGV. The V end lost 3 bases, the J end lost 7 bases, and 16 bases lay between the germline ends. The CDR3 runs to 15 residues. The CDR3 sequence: CASSLGPAGMQPQHF. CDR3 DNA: TGTGCCAGCAGCTTGGGTCCCGCAGGGATGCAGCCCCAGCATTTT.

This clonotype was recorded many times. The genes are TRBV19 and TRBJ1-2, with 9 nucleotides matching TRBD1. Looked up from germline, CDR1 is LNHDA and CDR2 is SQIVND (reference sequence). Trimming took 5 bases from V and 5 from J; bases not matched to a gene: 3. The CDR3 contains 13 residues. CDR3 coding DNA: TGTGCCAGTAGTTTGACAGGGGGATATGGCTACACCTTC. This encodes CASSLTGGYGYTF.

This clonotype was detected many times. The DNA for the CDR3 is TGCAGCGTTGAAGTCGGGACAAACACTGAAGCTTTCTTT. Amino acid sequence: CSVEVGTNTEAFF. V gene TRBV29-1 combines with J gene TRBJ1-1; maybe TRBD1 (6 bases). Trimming took 1 base from V and 2 from J, leaving 8 bases between them. CDR1 and CDR2 (germline): SQVTM, ANQGSEA. The CDR3 extends over 13 amino acids.

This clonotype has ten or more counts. The CDR3 nucleotides read TGTGCCAGCAGCTTAGACGTCTACGAGCAGTACTTC. It codes for CASSLDVYEQYF. The chain employs TRBV5-4 and TRBJ2-7; D ambiguous. Germline-derived CDR1 and CDR2 are SGHNT and YYREEE (reference sequence). The CDR3 runs to 12 residues. Between the trimmed V and J ends, which lost 2 bases and 3 bases, there was a span of 6 bases.

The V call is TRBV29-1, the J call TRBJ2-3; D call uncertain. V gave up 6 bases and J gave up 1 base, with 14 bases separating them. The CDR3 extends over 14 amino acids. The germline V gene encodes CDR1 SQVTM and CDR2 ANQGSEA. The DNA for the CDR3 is TGCAGCGTCGTCATCGGCTTGCGCACAGATACGCAGTATTTT. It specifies CSVVIGLRTDTQYF.

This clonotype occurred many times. The CDR3 sequence is CASSFGTGEETQYF. CDR3 in DNA: TGCGCCAGCAGCTTTGGTACAGGGGAAGAGACCCAGTACTTC. This sequence joins TRBV5-1 and TRBJ2-5; 7 bases fit TRBD1. CDR1 SGHRS and CDR2 YFSETQ come from the germline V gene. This CDR3 is 14 amino acids long. The V gene end was trimmed by 2 bases and the J gene end by 3 bases; junction bases not matched to a gene: 4.

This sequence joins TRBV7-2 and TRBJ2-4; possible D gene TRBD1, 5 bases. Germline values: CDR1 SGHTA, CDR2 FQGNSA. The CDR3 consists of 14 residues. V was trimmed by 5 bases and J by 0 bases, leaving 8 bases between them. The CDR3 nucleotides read TGTGCCAGCAGCCTAACAGGAGCCAAAAACATTCAGTACTTC. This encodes CASSLTGAKNIQYF.